What follows are 13 T cell receptor beta chains derived from one specimen sequenced in a study of cytomegalovirus exposure and HLA in healthy donors. The primer mix had 60 Vbeta and 13 Jbeta primers. The data were produced by immunoSEQ multiplex PCR, yet TCRdb's version contains in-frame clones alone and is incomplete. The sample includes 140,000 to 150,000 clones, around 80% of them seen just once. Sample: PBMCs. The source of these receptors is a female donor in good health and CMV-seronegative.

V is TRBV9 and J is TRBJ1-6; D not resolved. Germline lookup yields CDR1 SGDLS and CDR2 YYNGEE. Between the trimmed V and J ends, which lost 4 bases and 7 bases, there was a span of 12 bases. The CDR3 runs 14 residues. The CDR3 reads CASSFTALNSPLHF. The CDR3 DNA is TGTGCCAGCAGCTTCACCGCCCTAAATTCACCCCTCCACTTT.

This clone has a handful of counts. V usage is TRBV4-2 and J usage is TRBJ1-1; 7 nucleotides agree with TRBD1. V trimming: 1 base; J trimming: 4 bases; junction bases outside the gene matches: 3. Germline CDR1 is LGHNA and CDR2 is YNFKEQ. This CDR3 has 14 amino acids. The CDR3 reads CASSQVDRATEAFF. The DNA of the CDR3 is TGTGCCAGCAGCCAAGTCGACAGGGCCACTGAAGCTTTCTTT.

The gene calls are TRBV6-5 and TRBJ2-5; the D is unclear. Trimming shortened V by 10 bases and J by 5 bases, and 11 bases separated the two germline ends. This CDR3 has 11 residues. Germline V gene sequence: CDR1 MNHEY, CDR2 SVGAGI. The CDR3 reads CATRLGETQYF. The CDR3 DNA reads as TGTGCCACCCGACTCGGGGAGACCCAGTACTTC.

This chain connects TRBV19 to TRBJ1-4, with a weak D call TRBD1 (6 bases). CDR1 and CDR2 from the germline V gene are LNHDA and SQIVND (reference sequence). The germline V and J ends were trimmed by 5 bases and 7 bases, with 20 bases remaining between them. This CDR3 has 16 residues. CDR3 in amino acids: CASSPTPGIGGEKLFF. The CDR3 coding sequence is TGTGCCAGTAGTCCTACCCCCGGGATAGGGGGTGAAAAACTGTTTTTT.

This sequence joins TRBV27 and TRBJ1-5; the D is unclear. Between the trimmed V and J ends, which lost 2 bases and 1 base, there was a span of 12 bases. This CDR3 contains 16 residues. The germline gives CDR1 MNHEY, CDR2 SMNVEV (reference sequence). The CDR3 bases are TGTGCCAGCAGTTTAATCCCACCGCGGAGCAATCAGCCCCAGCATTTT. This encodes CASSLIPPRSNQPQHF.

The chain recombines TRBV28 with TRBJ1-1, with 9 bases aligning to TRBD1. V trimming: 6 bases; J trimming: 7 bases; junction bases outside the gene matches: 9. CDR3 length: 14 residues. Germline lookup yields CDR1 MDHEN and CDR2 SYDVKM. CDR3 sequence (DNA): TGTGCCAGCAGCCCGTCCCGGGACAGGGTTGAAGCTTTCTTT. The encoded protein is CASSPSRDRVEAFF.

The genes are TRBV7-3 and TRBJ2-1, with D perhaps TRBD1 (6 bases). V was pared by 5 bases and J by 3 bases, with 17 bases between. The CDR3 has 16 residues. Germline CDR1 is SGHTA and CDR2 is FQGTGA. CDR3 amino acids: CASSPGAATHYNEQFF. The CDR3 DNA is TGTGCCAGCAGCCCAGGGGCGGCAACACACTACAATGAGCAGTTCTTC.

The chain couples TRBV28 to TRBJ1-5; D is ambiguous. V was shortened by 3 bases and J by 5 bases, with 5 bases between the two germline ends. There are 12 residues in the CDR3. Germline CDR1 and CDR2: MDHEN and SYDVKM. The CDR3 DNA sequence: TGTGCCAGCAGTTTGACTGATCAGCCCCAGCATTTT. It translates to CASSLTDQPQHF.

This chain uses TRBV28 with TRBJ1-2, with D perhaps matching TRBD1 (5 bases). The CDR3 sequence is 11 residues long. V was trimmed by 11 bases and J by 4 bases, leaving 11 bases between them. Germline V gene data show CDR1 as MDHEN and CDR2 as SYDVKM. The CDR3 DNA sequence: TGTGCCGGGGGGGGTATCTATGGCTACACCTTC. Its translation is CAGGGIYGYTF.

The chain joins TRBV30 to TRBJ2-5; possible D gene TRBD2, 5 bases. V lost 1 base and J lost 2, with 5 bases in between. This CDR3 comprises 12 residues. Germline CDR1 is GTSNPN and CDR2 is SVGIG (reference sequence). DNA of the CDR3: TGTGCCTGGAGTGGGAGGCAAGAGACCCAGTACTTC. Amino acids: CAWSGRQETQYF.

The chain joins TRBV7-9 to TRBJ2-7; D is unresolved. The CDR3 spans 12 residues. V was clipped by 6 bases and J by 1 base, with 7 bases between them. The V gene's germline CDR1 is SEHNR and CDR2 FQNEAQ (reference sequence). CDR3 sequence: CASSILSYEQYF. In DNA form, the CDR3 reads TGTGCCAGCAGTATCCTTTCCTACGAGCAGTACTTC.

The chain joins TRBV4-1 to TRBJ2-2; 10 nucleotides line up with TRBD2. V gave up 2 bases and J gave up 4 bases; unmatched junction bases: 4. The germline CDR1 and CDR2 sequences are MGHRA and YSYEKL. This CDR3 has 16 amino acids. This CDR3 is CASSQLAGVGTGELFF. As DNA, the CDR3 is TGCGCCAGCAGCCAACTAGCGGGAGTGGGCACCGGGGAGCTGTTTTTT.

The rearrangement joins TRBV28 to TRBJ1-4, with 9 bases matching TRBD1. From germline, CDR1 is MDHEN and CDR2 SYDVKM. CDR3 size: 15 residues. The trim removed 6 bases at V and 3 bases at J, leaving 5 bases unmatched. CDR3 region: CASRLQGAANEKLFF. CDR3 coding DNA: TGTGCCAGCAGACTACAGGGGGCCGCTAATGAAAAACTGTTTTTT.